These 18 T cell receptor beta chains came from one sample sequenced in a study of blood T cell repertoires in COVID-19. Some clones are missing from TCRdb's copy, which holds only in-frame ones; the method was immunoSEQ multiplex PCR. The table lists around 200,000 clones, 88% of them singletons. The sequenced material came from PBMCs or T cells enriched from blood (not recorded which). Receptor source: a woman aged 25 to 45 who had recovered from COVID-19.

Regarding this clone: The same CDR3 also results from other DNA sequences found in this sample. The chain has TRBV3-1 (or the pseudogene TRBV3-2) and TRBJ1-6; the D gene is possibly TRBD1 (5 bases). Germline values: CDR1 LGHDT, CDR2 YNNKEL (reference sequence). Trimming removed 1 base at V and 10 bases at J, with 14 bases between. The CDR3 contains 15 residues. CDR3 loop: CASSQGQGLGSPLHF. The CDR3 region has the DNA TGTGCCAGCAGCCAAGGTCAGGGTCTGGGGTCACCCCTCCACTTT.

This clone came up once. J is TRBJ1-2 and V is TRBV5-8; D not resolved. V gave up 9 bases and J gave up 8 bases, with 17 bases separating them. Germline-derived CDR1 and CDR2 are SGHTS and YDEGEE. This CDR3 has 12 residues. The CDR3 loop reads CATIDGSWGYTF. DNA of the CDR3: TGTGCCACCATTGACGGGTCCTGGGGCTACACCTTC.

J is TRBJ1-4 and V is TRBV7-9, with D tentatively TRBD1 (5 bases). The CDR3 sequence is 18 residues long. The V and J ends lost 4 bases and 0 bases respectively, with 18 bases between them. Germline assignment: CDR1 SEHNR and CDR2 FQNEAQ (reference sequence). The CDR3 loop reads CASSSTQQEITTNEKLFF. DNA for the CDR3: TGTGCCAGCAGCTCTACCCAACAGGAGATAACAACTAATGAAAAACTGTTTTTT.

This clone was detected once. The V and J genes are TRBV29-1 and TRBJ1-1; no clear D. CDR1 is SQVTM and CDR2 is ANQGSEA in the germline V gene. Trimming stripped 4 bases from V and 7 bases from J, with 10 bases between. This CDR3 contains 11 residues. CDR3 DNA sequence: TGCAGCGTTGGCCAGATTAATGAAGCTTTCTTT. Translation gives CSVGQINEAFF.

CDR3 sequence (DNA): TGTGCCAGCACCGCCCGCAGGGGATGGTCACCCCTCCACTTT. It encodes CASTARRGWSPLHF. The chain joins TRBV11-1 to TRBJ1-6; D perhaps matches TRBD1 (6 bases). The CDR3 runs 14 residues. Trimming stripped 7 bases from V and 10 bases from J, with 17 bases between. Germline V CDR1 and CDR2: SGHAT, FQDESV (reference sequence). Variable domain in full (rest from reference TRBV11-1 and TRBJ1-6): EAEVAQSPRYKITEKSQAVAFWCDPISGHATLYWYRQILGQGPELLVQFQDESVVDDSQLPKDRFSAERLKGVDSTLKIQPAELGDSAMYLCASTARRGWSPLHFGNGTRLTVT.

The chain is built from TRBV11-2 and TRBJ2-3, with TRBD2 matching 8 bases. CDR3 length: 15 amino acids. Per germline, CDR1 SGHAT and CDR2 FQNNGV. With 3 bases clipped from V and 4 bases from J, the junction kept 6 bases outside the gene matches. This chain's CDR3 is CASSFGAGGPDTQYF. The DNA of the CDR3 is TGTGCCAGCAGCTTTGGGGCGGGGGGCCCAGATACGCAGTATTTT.

V gene TRBV7-2 combines with J gene TRBJ1-5; maybe TRBD1 (6 bases). From germline, CDR1 is SGHTA and CDR2 FQGNSA. V lost 1 base and J lost 4, with 11 bases in between. The CDR3 runs 15 residues. CDR3 in DNA: TGTGCCAGCAGCTTAGGGACAGTTCCTAATCAGCCCCAGCATTTT. It yields the protein CASSLGTVPNQPQHF.

The V gene is TRBV5-8, the J gene TRBJ2-5, with a weak D call TRBD1 (5 bases). The CDR3 is made up of 13 amino acids. Germline loops: CDR1 SGHTS, CDR2 YDEGEE. Trimming took off 0 bases at V and 4 bases at J, with 7 bases between the two ends. The CDR3 bases are TGTGCCAGCAGCTTGGGCAGGGTAGAGACCCAGTACTTC. Residues: CASSLGRVETQYF. Filled out from reference TRBV5-8 and TRBJ2-5, the complete variable domain reads EAGVTQSPTHLIKTRGQQATLRCSPISGHTSVYWYQQALGLGLQFLLWYDEGEERNRGNFPPRFSGRQFPNYSSELNVNALELEDSALYLCASSLGRVETQYFGPGTRLLVL.

This chain connects TRBV6-5 to TRBJ1-5; D perhaps matches TRBD1 (6 bases). This CDR3 is 15 amino acids long. V was clipped by 2 bases and J by 0 bases, with 8 bases between them. The V gene's germline CDR1 is MNHEY and CDR2 SVGAGI. The chain's CDR3 is CASSYGQYSNQPQHF. DNA for the CDR3: TGTGCCAGCAGTTACGGACAGTATAGCAATCAGCCCCAGCATTTT.

The chain carries TRBV9 and TRBJ1-1; 7 nucleotides match TRBD1. V dropped 0 bases and J dropped 6; count of bases not matched to a gene: 5. Germline V gene sequence: CDR1 SGDLS, CDR2 YYNGEE. The CDR3 is made up of 14 amino acids. The CDR3 region is CASSVGGRGSEAFF. The CDR3 DNA follows: TGTGCCAGCAGCGTAGGAGGCAGGGGGTCTGAAGCTTTCTTT.

V is TRBV9 and J is TRBJ2-1, with TRBD2 identical over 9 bases. CDR3 length equals 16 residues. V shed 2 bases and J 4 bases; nucleotides not matched to a gene: 7. Germline V lookup: CDR1 SGDLS, CDR2 YYNGEE. DNA for the CDR3: TGTGCCAGCAGCGTCAAAGGAAGCGGGGGGTACAATGAGCAGTTCTTC. Its translation is CASSVKGSGGYNEQFF.

The chain combines TRBV6-8 with TRBJ2-2, with a weak D call TRBD2 (6 bases). CDR1 is MNHGY, CDR2 SAAAGT, per germline. Trimming shortened V by 4 bases and J by 3 bases, and 18 bases separated the two germline ends. CDR3 length: 17 amino acids. In nucleotides, the CDR3 is TGTGCCAGCAGTTCCCATACTAGCCTTGGGTACACCGGGGAGCTGTTTTTT. This codes for CASSSHTSLGYTGELFF.

This chain connects TRBV4-3 to TRBJ2-5, with TRBD1 identical over 7 bases. This CDR3 is built from 16 residues. Trimming cost V 0 bases and J 1 base; bases outside gene matches: 5. Germline assignment: CDR1 LGHNA and CDR2 YSLEER. CDR3 sequence (DNA): TGCGCCAGCAGCCAAGATTTAGGGGGCATCCAAGAGACCCAGTACTTC. Amino acid sequence: CASSQDLGGIQETQYF.

As for this clone: This specimen includes other DNA sequences encoding the same CDR3. The chain couples TRBV4-3 to TRBJ1-1, with D possibly matching TRBD1 (5 bases). With 1 base removed from V and 1 base from J, the gap between germline ends came to 10 bases. This CDR3 comprises 15 residues. The V gene's germline CDR1 is LGHNA and CDR2 YSLEER. CDR3 DNA sequence: TGCGCCAGCAGCCAAGGTGACAGATCGAACACTGAAGCTTTCTTT. This codes for CASSQGDRSNTEAFF.

This sequence joins TRBV5-4 and TRBJ1-4; weak D call: TRBD1 (5 bases). The germline V and J ends were trimmed by 1 base and 8 bases, with 15 bases remaining between them. The CDR3 has 15 residues. CDR1 and CDR2 from the germline V gene are SGHNT and YYREEE (reference sequence). The CDR3 bases are TGTGCCAGCAGCTTGCATGGGACTCCCTCCGAAAAACTGTTTTTT. Its translation is CASSLHGTPSEKLFF.

The rearrangement joins TRBV11-2 to TRBJ2-7, with D hard to call. Looked up from germline, CDR1 is SGHAT and CDR2 is FQNNGV. The germline V and J ends were trimmed by 5 bases and 4 bases, with 12 bases remaining between them. The CDR3 covers 13 residues. This chain's CDR3 is CASSTNRRYEQYF. The CDR3 bases are TGTGCCAGCAGCACTAACCGTAGGTACGAGCAGTACTTC.

The chain recombines TRBV5-1 with TRBJ2-5, with D hard to call. Germline V gene sequence: CDR1 SGHRS, CDR2 YFSETQ. The CDR3 has 16 amino acids. Trimming removed 0 bases at V and 0 bases at J, with 12 bases between. The DNA of the CDR3 is TGCGCCAGCAGCTTGGTCAACAGCCCGTACCAAGAGACCCAGTACTTC. Amino acids: CASSLVNSPYQETQYF.

Worth noting for this clone: This sample also contains other DNA sequences that code for the same CDR3. The chain recombines TRBV7-2 with TRBJ1-2; TRBD1 aligns across 8 bases. Trimming at V came to 2 bases and at J to 0 bases, leaving 2 bases not matched to a gene. Germline V gene data show CDR1 as SGHTA and CDR2 as FQGNSA. The CDR3 is 15 residues long. This CDR3 is CASSLTGGANYGYTF. CDR3 bases: TGTGCCAGCAGCTTAACAGGGGGAGCTAACTATGGCTACACCTTC.